Below, one T cell receptor (beta chain) is given with its context. This record belongs to a study of T-cell reconstitution after alpha-beta-depleted transplantation in children. The authors prepared the TCRbeta library with unique molecular identifiers. MiXCR, applied by TCRdb to the PCR reads, yields one record per CDR3 protein. Found here are about 540,000 distinct CDR3 sequences, around 19% of them singletons; the top ten hold 3% to 4%. The CDR3 runs to 14 residues. In germline, CDR1 is LGHDT, CDR2 YNNKEL (reference sequence). The germline V and J ends were trimmed by 4 bases and 3 bases, with 12 bases remaining between them.

The sequence was obtained from a human donor who donated a stem cell graft to a child with acute lymphoblastic leukemia. The sequences come from PBMCs from the stem cell graft donor, collected from the stem cell graft. The rearrangement links TRBV3-1 to TRBJ1-1, with D hard to call. The CDR3 protein is CASSPGNIDTEAFF. CDR3 coding DNA: TGTGCCAGCAGCCCCGGGAACATTGACACTGAAGCTTTCTTT. The whole variable domain, filled in from reference TRBV3-1 and TRBJ1-1, reads DTAVSQTPKYLVTQMGNDKSIKCEQNLGHDTMYWYKQDSKKFLKIMFSYNNKELIINETVPNRFSPKSPDKAHLNLHINSLELGDSAVYFCASSPGNIDTEAFFGQGTRLTVV.